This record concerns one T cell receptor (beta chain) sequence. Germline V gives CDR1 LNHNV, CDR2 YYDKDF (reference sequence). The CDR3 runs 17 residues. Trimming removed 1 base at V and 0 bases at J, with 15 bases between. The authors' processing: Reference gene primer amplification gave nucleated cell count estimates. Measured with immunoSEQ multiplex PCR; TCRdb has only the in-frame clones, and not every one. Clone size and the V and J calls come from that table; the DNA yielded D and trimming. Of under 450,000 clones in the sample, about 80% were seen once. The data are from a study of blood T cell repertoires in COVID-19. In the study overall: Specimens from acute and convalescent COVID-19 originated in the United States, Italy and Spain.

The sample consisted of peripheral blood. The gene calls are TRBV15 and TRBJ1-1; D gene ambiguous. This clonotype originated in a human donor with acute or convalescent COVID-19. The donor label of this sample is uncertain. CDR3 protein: CATSRARQRGMNTEAFF. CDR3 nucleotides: TGTGCCACCAGCAGAGCTCGGCAGAGAGGGATGAACACTGAAGCTTTCTTT.